The rows below give T cell receptor beta chains drawn from one sample of a study of shared clonotypes between healthy human individuals. TCRdb's table, derived via immunoSEQ multiplex PCR, lists solely in-frame clones and lacks some. The repertoire consists of fewer than 550,000 clones, with approximately 79% occurring once and the leading ten covering roughly an eighth. What was sequenced was PBMCs. The source of these receptors is a woman aged 40-49 years in good health. Some clones in this sample may be carry-over from other donors' samples. Each CDR3 is given with its conserved first and last residue. A D gene is named only where the DNA matches it firmly. Size values are once, few and many counts, or a class for expanded clones, and some rows have none.

cdr3_nt: TGTGCCAGTAGTACGGACAGGGGGGGCTCCTACGAGCAGTACTTC
cdr3_aa: CASSTDRGGSYEQYF
clone_size: once
d_call: TRBD1
v_call: TRBV19
j_call: TRBJ2-7

cdr3_nt: TGTGCCAGCAGTTTGGTTGCGGGAGGCACAGATACGCAGTATTTT
cdr3_aa: CASSLVAGGTDTQYF
clone_size: once
d_call: TRBD2
v_call: TRBV28
j_call: TRBJ2-3

cdr3_nt: TGTGCCAGCAGCTTAAGGCAGGACTCCTACGAGCAGTACTTC
cdr3_aa: CASSLRQDSYEQYF
clone_size: few
d_call: -
v_call: TRBV7-2
j_call: TRBJ2-7

cdr3_nt: TGCGCCAGCAGCCCCGAGAGTGGGAGCAATCAGCCCCAGCATTTT
cdr3_aa: CASSPESGSNQPQHF
clone_size: -
d_call: -
v_call: TRBV4-3
j_call: TRBJ1-5

cdr3_nt: TGTGCCAGCAGCTTAACACCGAACAATCAGCCCCAGCATTTT
cdr3_aa: CASSLTPNNQPQHF
clone_size: -
d_call: -
v_call: TRBV7-6
j_call: TRBJ1-5

cdr3_nt: TGTGCCAGCAGTTTCTCTAGCGGGAGTGGCGAGCAGTACTTC
cdr3_aa: CASSFSSGSGEQYF
clone_size: -
d_call: TRBD2
v_call: TRBV27
j_call: TRBJ2-7

cdr3_nt: TGTGCCAGTAGCCGGGACAGGGCCGCTGAGCAGTTCTTC
cdr3_aa: CASSRDRAAEQFF
clone_size: -
d_call: TRBD1
v_call: TRBV19
j_call: TRBJ2-1

cdr3_nt: TGTGCCAGCAGCCCCGTTCGTAGTAAGCCCGGGGAGCTGTTTTTT
cdr3_aa: CASSPVRSKPGELFF
clone_size: -
d_call: -
v_call: TRBV5-6
j_call: TRBJ2-2

cdr3_nt: TGTGCCAGCAGTTACTCCTGGGATACGGGGAATTCACCCCTCCACTTT
cdr3_aa: CASSYSWDTGNSPLHF
clone_size: few
d_call: -
v_call: TRBV6-5
j_call: TRBJ1-6

cdr3_nt: TGTGCCAGCAGTCCCACCACGCCGCACGAGCAGTACTTC
cdr3_aa: CASSPTTPHEQYF
clone_size: -
d_call: -
v_call: TRBV28
j_call: TRBJ2-7

cdr3_nt: TGTGCCAGCAGCCCTTCTTCGGAAAAACTGTTTTTT
cdr3_aa: CASSPSSEKLFF
clone_size: -
d_call: -
v_call: TRBV7-2
j_call: TRBJ1-4

cdr3_nt: TGTGCCATCAGAGGAGGGGAGAATGAGCAGTTCTTC
cdr3_aa: CAIRGGENEQFF
clone_size: -
d_call: -
v_call: TRBV10-3
j_call: TRBJ2-1

cdr3_nt: TGTGCCAGCAGCTTACTTGCGAATGGAAACTACGAGCAGTACTTC
cdr3_aa: CASSLLANGNYEQYF
clone_size: -
d_call: -
v_call: TRBV11-1
j_call: TRBJ2-7

cdr3_nt: TGCGCCAGCAGCCGACTAGCGGGTGAGCAGTTCTTC
cdr3_aa: CASSRLAGEQFF
clone_size: -
d_call: TRBD2
v_call: TRBV4-3
j_call: TRBJ2-1

cdr3_nt: TGTGCCAGCAGCCAAGATGAGCGGAGCCCGCTGAAAGCTTTCTTT
cdr3_aa: CASSQDERSPLKAFF
clone_size: once
d_call: -
v_call: TRBV4-2
j_call: TRBJ1-1

cdr3_nt: TGTGCCAGCAGCCAATGGGGGGAATTTAGCACAGATACGCAGTATTTT
cdr3_aa: CASSQWGEFSTDTQYF
clone_size: few
d_call: -
v_call: TRBV11-2
j_call: TRBJ2-3

cdr3_nt: TGCGCCAGCAGCCAAGATGGGGACAGGGGAAACACCATATATTTT
cdr3_aa: CASSQDGDRGNTIYF
clone_size: -
d_call: TRBD1
v_call: TRBV4-3
j_call: TRBJ1-3

cdr3_nt: TGTGCCAGCCTAGCGTCGAGAAGGGTCACAGAGACCCAGTACTTC
cdr3_aa: CASLASRRVTETQYF
clone_size: -
d_call: -
v_call: TRBV21-1
j_call: TRBJ2-5

cdr3_nt: TGTGCCACCAGCAGAGGTACCCTTGACCACACAGATACGCAGTATTTT
cdr3_aa: CATSRGTLDHTDTQYF
clone_size: -
d_call: -
v_call: TRBV15
j_call: TRBJ2-3

cdr3_nt: TGCGCCAGCAAGGTAGAGGGACTTCGTGGCTACACCTTC
cdr3_aa: CASKVEGLRGYTF
clone_size: -
d_call: -
v_call: TRBV5-1
j_call: TRBJ1-2

cdr3_nt: TGTGCCACCCGGCGGGACAGGGGGTTCTATGGCTACACCTTC
cdr3_aa: CATRRDRGFYGYTF
clone_size: -
d_call: TRBD1
v_call: TRBV19
j_call: TRBJ1-2

cdr3_nt: TGCGCCAGCAGCTTGGATGGGGCAGACACTGAAGCTTTCTTT
cdr3_aa: CASSLDGADTEAFF
clone_size: -
d_call: -
v_call: TRBV5-1
j_call: TRBJ1-1

cdr3_nt: TGCAGCGTCCAGAAGGTGGGGGGGAACACTGAAGCTTTCTTT
cdr3_aa: CSVQKVGGNTEAFF
clone_size: once
d_call: -
v_call: TRBV29-1
j_call: TRBJ1-1

cdr3_nt: TGTGCCAGCAGCCTCCGGGGCTCCTACGAGCAGTACTTC
cdr3_aa: CASSLRGSYEQYF
clone_size: few
d_call: -
v_call: TRBV7-2
j_call: TRBJ2-7

cdr3_nt: TGTGCCAGCAGTTTAGGCCTCACAGATACGCAGTATTTT
cdr3_aa: CASSLGLTDTQYF
clone_size: once
d_call: -
v_call: TRBV27
j_call: TRBJ2-3

cdr3_nt: TGCGCCAGCAGCCCGACCATAGCGGGAGGGTTCTACAATGAGCAGTTCTTC
cdr3_aa: CASSPTIAGGFYNEQFF
clone_size: few
d_call: TRBD2
v_call: TRBV5-1
j_call: TRBJ2-1